This entry features one TCR beta chain sequence. This clonotype has ten or more counts. Which antigen it targets is not known. Base-call qualities are not available, and no considerably larger clone is one nucleotide away. This sample is part of a study of early T cells in non-severe SARS-CoV-2 infection (dated by TCRdb to 2020 to 2023). For context, the study as a whole: Because TCR sequencing was done on bulk RNA from unsorted whole blood, the alpha and beta chains could not be paired. Overall study outcomes, separate from this receptor: Matching against VDJdb was skewed toward anti-spike CD8 responses, likely underestimated virus-specific expansions, and missed private and CD4 specificities.

The method behind the library was 5' RACE. Reads for this sample came from a NextSeq 500. The TCR library protocol attached unique molecular identifiers to individual cDNA molecules to correct for sequencing error and PCR bias. Both TCR alpha and beta chains were sequenced, and tight co-correlation was observed between alpha and beta sequence abundances in each sample. The original pipeline was this. Decombinator V4 was used to perform V gene, J gene and CDR3 annotation of TCR sequences. TCRs were defined as expanded if a significant change between any two time points was detected under a Poisson model with p below 0.0001. Abundances of TCRs were expressed as counts per million after normalisation to the total number of TCRs sequenced in each sample. MAIT TCRs were defined by TRAV1-2 paired with TRAJ12, TRAJ20 or TRAJ33, and iNKT TCRs by TRAV10 paired with TRAJ18. VDJdb, accessed on 1 November 2021, was searched for TCRs annotated for CMV, EBV and SARS-CoV-2, and TCRs annotated for more than one antigen were excluded. Starting from the raw public reads, TCRdb applied fastp trimming at Q25, assembled clones with MiXCR and retained in-frame beta chains. Each CDR3 protein appears once, grouped with its most common genes and DNA. TCRdb assigned the V and J calls; the authors' analysis was not used. Recorded for this sample are 50,000 to 65,000 distinct CDR3 sequences; around an eighth of them occurred a single time. The top ten clonotypes cover 1.3% to 1.5% of the sample.

The germline V gene (reference sequence) provides CDR1 WNHNN and CDR2 SYGVQD. Trimming at the junction amounts to 4 bases on V and 5 bases on J, and the germline ends lie 9 bases apart. The CDR3 measures 12 amino acids from cysteine to phenylalanine. Of the read, only the CDR3 DNA is kept; its 36 bases are in frame from base 1. This was a case-control study nested in a cohort of healthcare workers in London, UK, who had nasopharyngeal swab PCR tests and blood samples taken every week. Healthcare workers were recruited between 23 and 31 March 2020, during the week of the UK lockdown, and were followed weekly for up to about 15 weeks.

This chain joins TRBV10-1 to TRBJ2-7, and perhaps TRBD1 as D gene, on 6 matching bases. The TCR comes from an adult who was a healthcare worker with PCR-confirmed SARS-CoV-2 infection or an uninfected control (not recorded which). Sample: whole blood. The CDR3 here reads CASSGQANEQYF. The sequenced DNA is TGCGCCAGCAGTGGACAGGCTAACGAGCAGTACTTC.